This T cell receptor (beta chain) was sequenced for a study of blood T cell repertoires in COVID-19. For the study at large: From T cells, B-cell-depleted T cells, or PBMCs came the material, which was cDNA or gDNA.

CDR1 and CDR2 from the germline V gene are SQVTM and ANQGSEA. V was clipped by 6 bases and J by 2 bases, with 11 bases between them. This CDR3 has 12 amino acids. Libraries were prepared by immunoSEQ multiplex PCR; TCRdb keeps only in-frame clonotypes and omits some of them. Among under 300,000 clones, roughly 90% were seen once, and the ten largest hold around 2.3%. This TCR came from a woman between 55 and 75 years old with COVID-19, enrolled during active disease. The J gene is TRBJ2-7, the V gene TRBV29-1, with D possibly TRBD2 on 5 matching bases. Sequencing was done on a sample of peripheral blood. The CDR3 nucleotides are TGCAGCGTGCTGGACTGGACCTACGAGCAGTACTTC. Translating gives CSVLDWTYEQYF.